This TCR beta chain was observed in a study of T cell changes during pregnancy in multiple sclerosis. Sequencing used immunoSEQ multiplex PCR; TCRdb keeps in-frame clones, though not all of them. The data contain 40,000 to 55,000 clones, about 90% of them singletons. Germline V gene data show CDR1 as MNHEY and CDR2 as SMNVEV (reference sequence). This CDR3 comprises 15 residues. V gave up 0 bases and J gave up 0 bases, with 8 bases separating them. Only a few counts were recorded for this clone. The sample in question was CD8+ T cells from peripheral blood mononuclear cells, obtained after pregnancy. The source is a female donor with multiple sclerosis, enrolled in a pregnancy study. V usage is TRBV27 and J usage is TRBJ2-5; D might be TRBD2 (5 bases). CDR3 sequence (DNA): TGTGCCAGCAGTTTATCGCCGGGGAACCAAGAGACCCAGTACTTC. Protein product: CASSLSPGNQETQYF.